This is a list of T cell receptor beta chains from one sample in a study of blood T cell repertoires in COVID-19. Sequenced by immunoSEQ multiplex PCR; TCRdb stores in-frame clones only, minus some. The data hold 78,000 or so clones, with roughly 82% observed a single time. Sequencing was done on a sample of peripheral blood. The source is an elderly man with acute or convalescent COVID-19. The CDR3 runs from the conserved cysteine through the conserved F or W. The D gene is left open where the match is weak. Not every row has a clone size; where given, it reads once, few, many or a size class.

j_call,v_call,d_call,clone_size,cdr3_nt,cdr3_aa
TRBJ1-2,TRBV10-1,.,.,TGCGCCAGCAGTGGTGAGGGTGGCTACACCTTC,CASSGEGGYTF
TRBJ1-3,TRBV25-1,.,.,TGTGCCAGCAGTGAACCGGGAGGAAACACCATATATTTT,CASSEPGGNTIYF
TRBJ2-6,TRBV5-6,.,.,TGTGCCAGCAGCTTGGACACGGGGGGCCGGGCCAACGTCCTGACTTTC,CASSLDTGGRANVLTF
TRBJ1-5,TRBV4-1,.,.,TGCGCCAGCAGCCCGTTACCTTACAGGGCCCCTAATCAGCCCCAGCATTTT,CASSPLPYRAPNQPQHF
TRBJ1-1,TRBV7-3,.,.,TGTGCCAGCAGCTTACAGGGGAGTGAGGCCACTGAAGCTTTCTTT,CASSLQGSEATEAFF
TRBJ1-2,TRBV5-6,TRBD1,.,TGTGCCAGCAGCTTGGGAAGGGGGCAGGTTGGCTACACCTTC,CASSLGRGQVGYTF
TRBJ2-5,TRBV7-3,.,.,TGTGCCAGCAGCTTATCCGGGGTTGGAGAGACCCAGTACTTC,CASSLSGVGETQYF
TRBJ2-1,TRBV9,.,.,TGTGCCAGCAGCGTCACTCCTTTTAATGAGCAGTTCTTC,CASSVTPFNEQFF
TRBJ2-1,TRBV5-4,TRBD2,.,TGTGCCAGCAGCTTCCCTCCCGGGCGGGGGAGCTCCTACAATGAGCAGTTCTTC,CASSFPPGRGSSYNEQFF
TRBJ1-2,TRBV18,TRBD1,.,TGTGCCAGCTCACCCAGTCCGGGACAGGGGGCCGGGTCTAACTATGGCTACACCTTC,CASSPSPGQGAGSNYGYTF
TRBJ1-5,TRBV25-1,.,.,TGTGCCGCAGGATATCAGCCCCAGCATTTT,CAAGYQPQHF
TRBJ2-2,TRBV3-1/TRBV3-2,TRBD2,.,TGTGCCAGCAGCCATTGGACTAGCGGCGGGGAGCTGTTTTTT,CASSHWTSGGELFF
TRBJ1-6,TRBV9,TRBD1,.,TGTGCCAGCAGCGTAGGACAGGGAAGTTCACCCCTCCACTTT,CASSVGQGSSPLHF
TRBJ1-1,TRBV29-1,.,.,TGCAGCGTTGAAGGCCAGTCGAACACTGAAGCTTTCTTT,CSVEGQSNTEAFF
TRBJ1-4,TRBV2,TRBD1,.,TGTGCCAGCAGTGGAGATATAGGACAGGGCCTTGAAAAACTGTTTTTT,CASSGDIGQGLEKLFF
TRBJ1-1,TRBV10-2,.,few,TGCGCCAGCAGTGAACTGAGGAGGGAAACTTTCTTT,CASSELRRETFF
TRBJ1-6,TRBV5-5,TRBD1,.,TGTGCCAGCAGCTTGGTGGGGGGCGACAGGGGATCACCCCTCCACTTT,CASSLVGGDRGSPLHF
TRBJ1-5,TRBV10-2,.,.,TGCGCCAGCAGGAGGGATCAGCATAGCAATCAGCCCCAGCATTTT,CASRRDQHSNQPQHF
TRBJ1-4,TRBV5-1,.,.,TGCGCCAGCAGCTTGGACGGGGGACCCAATGAAAAACTGTTTTTT,CASSLDGGPNEKLFF
TRBJ2-2,TRBV7-6,TRBD2,few,TGTGCCAGCAGCTGGGGGGGAGGTCTTAACACCGGGGAGCTGTTTTTT,CASSWGGGLNTGELFF
TRBJ1-2,TRBV6-5,.,.,TGTGCCAGCACCCCGTTTCCCCGGGGCTATGGCTACACCTTC,CASTPFPRGYGYTF
TRBJ1-2,TRBV2,.,.,TGTGCCAGCAGGAGGGAGCAGGCCCACTATGGCTACACCTTC,CASRREQAHYGYTF
TRBJ2-2,TRBV5-1,TRBD2,.,TGCGCCAGCAGCCCAAGCGGGGGTGGTACCGGGGAGCTGTTTTTT,CASSPSGGGTGELFF
TRBJ2-7,TRBV18,.,.,TGTGCCAGCTCACTACCGGGAGTCTCCTACGAGCAGTACTTC,CASSLPGVSYEQYF